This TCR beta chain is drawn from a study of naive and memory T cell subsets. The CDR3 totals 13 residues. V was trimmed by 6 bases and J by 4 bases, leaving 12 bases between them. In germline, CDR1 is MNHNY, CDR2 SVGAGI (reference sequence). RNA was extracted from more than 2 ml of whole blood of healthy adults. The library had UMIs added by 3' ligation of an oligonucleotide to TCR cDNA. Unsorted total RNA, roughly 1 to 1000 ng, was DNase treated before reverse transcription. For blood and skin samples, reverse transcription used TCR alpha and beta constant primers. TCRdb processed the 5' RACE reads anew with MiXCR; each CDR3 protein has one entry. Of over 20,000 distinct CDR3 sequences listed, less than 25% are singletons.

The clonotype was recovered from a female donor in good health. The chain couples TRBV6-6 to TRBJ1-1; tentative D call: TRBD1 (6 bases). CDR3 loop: CASSRRGGTEAFF. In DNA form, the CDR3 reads TGTGCCAGCAGCCGTCGAGGGGGCACTGAAGCTTTCTTT.